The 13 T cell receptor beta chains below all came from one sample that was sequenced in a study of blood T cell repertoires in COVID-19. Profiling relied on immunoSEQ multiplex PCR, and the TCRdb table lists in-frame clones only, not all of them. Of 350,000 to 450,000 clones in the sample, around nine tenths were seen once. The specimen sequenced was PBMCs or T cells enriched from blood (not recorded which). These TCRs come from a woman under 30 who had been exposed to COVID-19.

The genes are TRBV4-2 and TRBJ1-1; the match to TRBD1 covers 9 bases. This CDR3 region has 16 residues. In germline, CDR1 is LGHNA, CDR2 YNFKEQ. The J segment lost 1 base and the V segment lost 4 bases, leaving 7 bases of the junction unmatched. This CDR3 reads CASSPGQGVGNTEAFF. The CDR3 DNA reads TGTGCCAGCAGCCCGGGACAGGGAGTAGGGAACACTGAAGCTTTCTTT.

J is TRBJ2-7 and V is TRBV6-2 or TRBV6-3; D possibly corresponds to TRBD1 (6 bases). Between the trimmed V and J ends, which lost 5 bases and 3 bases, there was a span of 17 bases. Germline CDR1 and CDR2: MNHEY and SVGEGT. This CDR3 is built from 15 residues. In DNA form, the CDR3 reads TGTGCCAGCAGTCCCGGGACACAGGATTACTACGAGCAGTACTTC. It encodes CASSPGTQDYYEQYF.

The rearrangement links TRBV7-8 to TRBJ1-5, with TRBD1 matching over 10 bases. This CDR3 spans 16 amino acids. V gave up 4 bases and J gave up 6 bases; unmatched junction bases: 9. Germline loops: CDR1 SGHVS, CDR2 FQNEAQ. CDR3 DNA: TGTGCCAGCAGCTCCTTGACAGGGGGCACCACTCAGCCCCAGCATTTT. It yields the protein CASSSLTGGTTQPQHF.

As DNA, the CDR3 is TGTGCCAGCAGTAGACAGGGGATGAGTACCGGGGAGCTGTTTTTT. It specifies CASSRQGMSTGELFF. The rearrangement joins TRBV2 to TRBJ2-2; 8 bases map to TRBD1. The trim removed 5 bases at V and 5 bases at J, leaving 7 bases unmatched. This CDR3 spans 15 amino acids. Germline assignment: CDR1 SNHLY and CDR2 FYNNEI.

In DNA, the CDR3 is TGTGCCAGCAGCTTCAAAGCGGGAGGGAGGGACAATGAGCAGTTCTTC. Translating it yields CASSFKAGGRDNEQFF. V gene TRBV7-9 combines with J gene TRBJ2-1, with 10 bases identical to TRBD2. V gave up 3 bases and J gave up 5 bases; unmatched junction bases: 7. The germline CDR1 and CDR2 sequences are SEHNR and FQNEAQ (reference sequence). This CDR3 spans 16 amino acids.

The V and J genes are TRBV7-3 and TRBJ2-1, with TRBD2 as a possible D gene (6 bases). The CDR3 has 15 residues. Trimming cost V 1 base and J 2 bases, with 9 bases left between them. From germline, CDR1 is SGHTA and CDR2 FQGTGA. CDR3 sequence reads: CASSLSAGTYNEQFF. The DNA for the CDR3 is TGTGCCAGCAGCTTAAGCGCGGGGACCTACAATGAGCAGTTCTTC.

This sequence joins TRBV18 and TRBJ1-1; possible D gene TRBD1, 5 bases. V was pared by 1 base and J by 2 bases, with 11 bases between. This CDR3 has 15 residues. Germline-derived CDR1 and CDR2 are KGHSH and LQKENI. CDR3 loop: CASSPREGLNTEAFF. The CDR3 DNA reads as TGTGCCAGCTCACCACGGGAGGGGCTAAACACTGAAGCTTTCTTT.

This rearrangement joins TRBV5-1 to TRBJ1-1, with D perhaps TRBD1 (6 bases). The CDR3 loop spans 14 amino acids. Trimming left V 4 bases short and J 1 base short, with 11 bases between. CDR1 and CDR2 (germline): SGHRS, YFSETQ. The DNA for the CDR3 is TGCGCCAGCAGCGGCTCGACAGGGAACACTGAAGCTTTCTTT. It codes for CASSGSTGNTEAFF.

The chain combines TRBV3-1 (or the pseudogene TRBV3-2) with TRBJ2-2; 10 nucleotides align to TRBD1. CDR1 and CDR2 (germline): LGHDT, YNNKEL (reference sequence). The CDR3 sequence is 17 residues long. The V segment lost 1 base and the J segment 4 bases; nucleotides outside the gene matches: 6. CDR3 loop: CASSQAVTGGLTGELFF. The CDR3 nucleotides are TGTGCCAGCAGCCAAGCAGTGACAGGGGGCCTCACCGGGGAGCTGTTTTTT.

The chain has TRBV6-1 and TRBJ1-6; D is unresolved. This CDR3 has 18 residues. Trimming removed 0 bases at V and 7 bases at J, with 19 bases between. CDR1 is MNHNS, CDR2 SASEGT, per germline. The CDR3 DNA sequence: TGTGCCAGCAGTGAAGCGCTTCGTTTCGGGATGTTGAATTCACCCCTCCACTTT. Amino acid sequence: CASSEALRFGMLNSPLHF.

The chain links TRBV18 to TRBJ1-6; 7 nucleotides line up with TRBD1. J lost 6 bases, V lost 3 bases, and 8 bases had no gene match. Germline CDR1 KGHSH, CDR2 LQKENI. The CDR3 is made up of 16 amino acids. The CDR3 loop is CASSPKSGTVNSPLHF. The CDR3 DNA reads TGTGCCAGCTCACCCAAGTCCGGGACAGTTAATTCACCCCTCCACTTT.

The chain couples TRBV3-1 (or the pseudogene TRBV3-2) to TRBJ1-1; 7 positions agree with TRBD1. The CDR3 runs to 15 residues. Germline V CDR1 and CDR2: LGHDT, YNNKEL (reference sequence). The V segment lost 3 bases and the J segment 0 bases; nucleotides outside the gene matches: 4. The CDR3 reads CASSHLTGLNTEAFF. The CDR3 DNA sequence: TGTGCCAGCAGCCACCTGACAGGGTTGAACACTGAAGCTTTCTTT.

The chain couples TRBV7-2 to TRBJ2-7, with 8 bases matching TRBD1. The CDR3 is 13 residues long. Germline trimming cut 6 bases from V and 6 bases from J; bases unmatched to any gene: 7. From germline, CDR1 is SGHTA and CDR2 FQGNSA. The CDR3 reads CASRPITGGEQYF. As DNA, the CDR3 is TGTGCCAGCAGACCTATTACAGGGGGCGAGCAGTACTTC.